This T cell receptor (beta chain) came from a study of molecular identifiers for immune sequencing clone quantification. TCRdb reprocessed the PCR reads via MiXCR and lists one record per CDR3 protein. Of some 320,000 distinct CDR3 sequences in the sample, 20% to 25% are singletons; the top ten hold 0.81%. This clonotype was observed a handful of times. Antigen: not known. General study findings and limits: It was shown that clones above 20 RNA copies held over 97% of effector molecules, but under 1% in naive cells.

This clonotype was sampled from a human donor in good health. Some libraries in this study had Jurkat cell RNA spiked in. The sequenced sample consisted of naive CD8+ T cells from blood, with Jurkat cell RNA spiked in. Subset in this sample: FACS-sorted CD8+CD4-CCR7+CD45RA+ naive T cells.

The CDR3 nucleotides read TGCAGTGCTAGAGATTCGGCAGGGGCCTCCCAAGAGACCCAGTACTTC. It codes for CSARDSAGASQETQYF. This sequence joins TRBV20-1 and TRBJ2-5; tentatively, D is TRBD1 (6 bases). Trimming stripped 0 bases from V and 1 base from J, with 15 bases between. The CDR3 runs 16 residues. Germline V gene sequence: CDR1 DFQATT, CDR2 SNEGSKA (reference sequence).